Below, one T cell receptor (beta chain) is given with its context. With V trimmed by 2 bases and J by 4 bases, 3 bases remained unmatched. The CDR3 totals 15 residues. Germline CDR1 reads LGHDT; CDR2 reads YNNKEL (reference sequence). These data are taken from a study of blood T cell repertoires in COVID-19. Here immunoSEQ multiplex PCR was the method, and the copy in TCRdb shows in-frame clones only, minus some. The table records tens of thousands of clones, approximately 81% of them present only once. The receptor was isolated from a human donor in a cohort sampled during active COVID-19. The source material was peripheral blood. V is TRBV3-1 (or the pseudogene TRBV3-2) and J is TRBJ1-1; 11 bases are shared with TRBD1. CDR3 in DNA: TGTGCCAGCAGCCAACCCGGGACAGGGGGCACTGAAGCTTTCTTT. It encodes CASSQPGTGGTEAFF.